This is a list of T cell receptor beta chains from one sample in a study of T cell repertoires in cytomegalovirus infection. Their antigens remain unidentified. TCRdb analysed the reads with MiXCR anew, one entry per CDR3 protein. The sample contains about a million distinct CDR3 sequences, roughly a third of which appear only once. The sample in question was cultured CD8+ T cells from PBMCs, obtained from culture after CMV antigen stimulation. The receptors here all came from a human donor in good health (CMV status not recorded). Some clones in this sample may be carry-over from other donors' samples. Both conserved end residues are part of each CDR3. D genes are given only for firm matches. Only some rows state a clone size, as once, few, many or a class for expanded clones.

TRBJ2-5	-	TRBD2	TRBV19	CASSIGRAGGHATQYF	TGTGCCAGTAGTATAGGTCGAGCGGGGGGCCACGCGACCCAGTACTTC
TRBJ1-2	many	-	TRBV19	CASSIEVNNYGYTF	TGTGCCAGTAGTATAGAGGTCAATAACTATGGCTACACCTTC
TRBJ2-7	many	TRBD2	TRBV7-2	CASGLAGVHEQYF	TGTGCCAGCGGTCTAGCGGGGGTACACGAGCAGTACTTC
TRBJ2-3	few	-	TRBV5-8	CASSLVQTSRDTQYF	TGTGCCAGCAGCTTAGTACAAACCTCGCGGGATACGCAGTATTTT
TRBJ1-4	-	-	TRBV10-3	CAISGGGHEKLFF	TGTGCCATCAGTGGAGGGGGACATGAAAAACTGTTTTTT
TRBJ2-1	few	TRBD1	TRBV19	CASSFPGGSYNEQFF	TGTGCCAGTAGTTTTCCAGGGGGCTCCTACAATGAGCAGTTCTTC
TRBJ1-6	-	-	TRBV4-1	CASSQGRAGVNSPLHF	TGTGCCAGCAGCCAAGGTCGGGCAGGGGTTAATTCACCCCTCCACTTT
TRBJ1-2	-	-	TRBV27	CASSAGAPNYGYTF	TGTGCCAGCAGTGCAGGGGCCCCTAACTATGGCTACACCTTC
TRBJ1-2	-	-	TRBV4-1	CASSQDAPAARGYTF	TGCGCCAGCAGCCAAGATGCCCCCGCGGCGCGGGGCTACACCTTC
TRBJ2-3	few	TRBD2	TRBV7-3	CASSLGGRLTDTQYF	TGTGCCAGCAGCTTGGGGGGGAGGTTGACAGATACGCAGTATTTT
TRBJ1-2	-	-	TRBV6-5	CASSYSKAGVNYGYTF	TGTGCCAGCAGTTACTCGAAAGCAGGGGTTAACTATGGCTACACCTTC
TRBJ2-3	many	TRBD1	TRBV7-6	CASSPSGTGGTDTQYF	TGTGCCAGCAGCCCCTCCGGGACAGGGGGCACAGATACGCAGTATTTT
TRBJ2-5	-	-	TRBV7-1	CTSSPGTSETQYF	TGTACCAGCAGCCCCGGGACTTCAGAGACCCAGTACTTC
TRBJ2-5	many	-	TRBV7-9	CASRFTQETQYF	TGTGCCAGCAGATTTACACAAGAGACCCAGTACTTC
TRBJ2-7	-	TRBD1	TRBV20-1	CSAPGTASYEQYF	TGCAGTGCCCCCGGGACAGCCTCCTACGAGCAGTACTTC
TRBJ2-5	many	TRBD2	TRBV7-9	CASSSRTSGETQYF	TGTGCCAGCAGCTCAAGGACTAGCGGGGAGACCCAGTACTTC
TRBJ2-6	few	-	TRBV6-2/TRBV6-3	CASSAMSGSGANVLTF	TGTGCCAGCAGTGCTATGAGCGGCTCTGGGGCCAACGTCCTGACTTTC
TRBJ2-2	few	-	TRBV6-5	CAGGHVKGGELFF	TGTGCCGGGGGACACGTCAAGGGCGGGGAGCTGTTTTTT
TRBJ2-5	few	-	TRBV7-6	CASSPGRVEETQYF	TGTGCCAGCAGCCCAGGCCGGGTGGAAGAGACCCAGTACTTC
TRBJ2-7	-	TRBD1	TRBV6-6	CASSWGQGPYEQYF	TGTGCCAGCAGTTGGGGACAGGGACCCTACGAGCAGTACTTC
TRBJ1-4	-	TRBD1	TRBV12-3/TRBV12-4	CASSPGQGEKLFF	TGTGCCAGCAGTCCGGGACAGGGGGAAAAACTGTTTTTT
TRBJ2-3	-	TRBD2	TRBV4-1	CASSQWTSSDTQYF	TGCGCCAGCAGCCAATGGACTAGCTCAGATACGCAGTATTTT
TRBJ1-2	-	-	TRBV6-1	CASSFVDWGDGYTF	TGTGCCAGCAGCTTTGTGGATTGGGGAGACGGCTACACCTTC
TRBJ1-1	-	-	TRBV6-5	CASSYQSGANTEAFF	TGTGCCAGCAGTTACCAGTCGGGGGCGAACACTGAAGCTTTCTTT
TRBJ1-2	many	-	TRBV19	CASSFWEYGYTF	TGTGCCAGTAGTTTTTGGGAATATGGCTACACCTTC
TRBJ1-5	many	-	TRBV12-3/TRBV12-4	CASSFGSYNQPQHF	TGTGCCAGCAGTTTCGGCAGCTACAATCAGCCCCAGCATTTT
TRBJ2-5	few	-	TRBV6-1	CASSSTLDETQYF	TGTGCCAGCAGTTCGACCCTCGATGAGACCCAGTACTTC
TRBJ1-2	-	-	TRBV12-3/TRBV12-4	CASSSGPADGYTF	TGTGCCAGCAGTTCGGGACCTGCTGATGGCTACACCTTC
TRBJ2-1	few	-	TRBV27	CASSLSANNEQFF	TGTGCCAGCAGTTTATCAGCGAACAATGAGCAGTTCTTC
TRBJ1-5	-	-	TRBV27	CASSLYGFQPQHF	TGTGCCAGCAGTTTATACGGGTTCCAGCCCCAGCATTTT
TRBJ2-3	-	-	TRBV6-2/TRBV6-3	CASTLHGRSTDTQYF	TGTGCCAGCACCCTACATGGGCGGAGCACAGATACGCAGTATTTT
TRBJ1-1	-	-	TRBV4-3	CASSQEAGMNTEAFF	TGCGCCAGCAGCCAAGAGGCAGGGATGAACACTGAAGCTTTCTTT
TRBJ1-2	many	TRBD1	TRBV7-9	CASRGTGGTTNYGYTF	TGTGCCAGCAGGGGGACAGGGGGCACCACAAACTATGGCTACACCTTC
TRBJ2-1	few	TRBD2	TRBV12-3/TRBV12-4	CASRSSGGPVLAQFF	TGTGCCAGCAGGTCTAGCGGGGGGCCCGTATTAGCGCAGTTCTTC
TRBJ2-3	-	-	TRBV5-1	CASSSGPKFTDTQYF	TGCGCCAGCAGCTCAGGGCCTAAGTTCACAGATACGCAGTATTTT
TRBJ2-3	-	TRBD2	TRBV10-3	CAISGLAGQVIDTQYF	TGTGCCATCAGTGGACTAGCGGGCCAGGTGATAGATACGCAGTATTTT
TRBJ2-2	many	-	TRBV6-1	CASSETTGAGELFF	TGTGCCAGCAGTGAAACGACAGGAGCCGGGGAGCTGTTTTTT
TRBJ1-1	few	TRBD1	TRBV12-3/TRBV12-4	CASTQGATEAFF	TGTGCCAGCACCCAGGGGGCCACTGAAGCTTTCTTT
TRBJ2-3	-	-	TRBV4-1	CASSQLVPIDTQYF	TGCGCCAGCAGCCAACTAGTACCCATAGATACGCAGTATTTT
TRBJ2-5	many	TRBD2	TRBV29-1	CSAPKRGLAGGLDSETQYF	TGCAGCGCCCCGAAAAGGGGACTAGCGGGGGGACTGGATTCAGAGACCCAGTACTTC
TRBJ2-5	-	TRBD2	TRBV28	CASSWGGKKQYF	TGTGCCAGCAGTTGGGGGGGTAAAAAACAATACTTC
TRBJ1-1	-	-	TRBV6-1	CASSERRADRNTEAFF	TGTGCCAGCAGTGAACGTCGCGCCGACAGGAACACTGAAGCTTTCTTT
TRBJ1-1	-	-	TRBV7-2	CASSSPIENTEAFF	TGTGCCAGCAGCTCTCCCATTGAAAACACTGAAGCTTTCTTT
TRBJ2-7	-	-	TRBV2	CASSVAGAGDEQYF	TGTGCCAGCAGCGTCGCGGGGGCGGGGGACGAGCAGTACTTC
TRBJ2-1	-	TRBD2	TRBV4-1	CASSQLAGPSSYNEQFF	TGCGCCAGCAGCCAGCTAGCGGGTCCGAGCTCCTACAATGAGCAGTTCTTC
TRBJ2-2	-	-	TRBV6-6	CASSPGLLRDGELFF	TGTGCCAGCAGTCCGGGACTCCTTCGGGACGGGGAGCTGTTTTTT
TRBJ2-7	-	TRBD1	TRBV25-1	CASSEWRGQGAYEQYF	TGTGCCAGCAGTGAATGGAGAGGACAGGGGGCCTACGAGCAGTACTTC
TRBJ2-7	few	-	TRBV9	CASSVTGSSYEQYF	TGTGCCAGCAGCGTTACAGGGAGTTCCTACGAGCAGTACTTC
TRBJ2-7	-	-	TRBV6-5	CASSWGRGDEQYF	TGTGCCAGCAGTTGGGGAAGAGGCGACGAGCAGTACTTC
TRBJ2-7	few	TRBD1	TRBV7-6	CASSDRDRVHEQYF	TGTGCCAGCAGCGACCGGGACAGGGTCCACGAGCAGTACTTC
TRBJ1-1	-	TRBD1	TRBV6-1	CASSRWGQVLTEAFF	TGTGCCAGCAGTAGATGGGGACAGGTACTGACTGAAGCTTTCTTT
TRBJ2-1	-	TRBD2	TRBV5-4	CASSSLAGGPDYNEQFF	TGTGCCAGCAGTTCACTAGCGGGGGGACCAGATTACAATGAGCAGTTCTTC
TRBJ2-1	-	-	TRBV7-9	CASSLYLEVNEQFF	TGTGCCAGCAGCTTATACTTAGAAGTAAATGAGCAGTTCTTC
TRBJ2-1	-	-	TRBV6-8	CASSYSERASYNEQFF	TGTGCCAGCAGTTACTCTGAAAGGGCCTCCTACAATGAGCAGTTCTTC
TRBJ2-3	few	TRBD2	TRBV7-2	CASSLGGGWSSTDTQYF	TGTGCCAGCAGCTTAGGGGGGGGGTGGTCTAGCACAGATACGCAGTATTTT